The 23 T cell receptor beta chains below were found in one sample sequenced in a study of T cell repertoires in cytomegalovirus infection. For these TCRs, the target antigens are not known. TCRdb independently ran MiXCR on the reads; one entry per CDR3 protein. The table has about 740,000 distinct CDR3 sequences, around a third seen once. The sequences come from cultured PBMCs, collected from culture after CMV antigen stimulation. The origin of the receptors is a human donor in good health (CMV status not recorded). Some clones in this sample may be carry-over from other donors' samples.

The chain links TRBV15 to TRBJ2-2, with TRBD2 matching over 7 bases. Germline values: CDR1 LNHNV, CDR2 YYDKDF (reference sequence). The J segment lost 2 bases and the V segment lost 1 base, leaving 4 bases of the junction unmatched. The CDR3 runs to 16 residues. In nucleotides, the CDR3 is TGTGCCACCAGCAGAGCTCGGGACTATAACACCGGGGAGCTGTTTTTT. Residues: CATSRARDYNTGELFF.

Notes on this clonotype: The junction does not match germline at one end; this may be a read error. The rearrangement joins TRBV19 to TRBJ2-5, with D perhaps being TRBD1 or TRBD2 (5 bases each). This CDR3 spans 14 amino acids. Germline values: CDR1 LNHDA, CDR2 SQIVND (reference sequence). As DNA, the CDR3 is TGTACCAGTAGTATAGCAGGGCCGGGGGAGACCCAGTACTTC. Its protein product is CTSSIAGPGETQYF.

The chain links TRBV5-6 to TRBJ2-3; D remains unclear. Germline CDR1 reads SGHDT; CDR2 reads YYEEEE. The CDR3 is 16 amino acids. The V and J ends lost 0 bases and 2 bases respectively, with 13 bases between them. The CDR3 DNA is TGTGCCAGCAGCTTGGAGGACCGACGTTCCACAGATACGCAGTATTTT. It yields the protein CASSLEDRRSTDTQYF.

This clonotype has a handful of counts. The chain uses TRBV28 and TRBJ1-1; a possible D gene is TRBD1 (5 bases). Deletions cut 6 bases from V and 2 bases from J, with 16 bases between. The CDR3 has 15 amino acids. Germline assignment: CDR1 MDHEN and CDR2 SYDVKM. Here the CDR3 reads CASRRDRNVNTEAFF. CDR3 sequence (DNA): TGTGCCAGCAGACGGGACCGCAACGTAAACACTGAAGCTTTCTTT. The entire variable domain, with the rest obtained from reference TRBV28 and TRBJ1-1, is as follows: DVKVTQSSRYLVKRTGEKVFLECVQDMDHENMFWYRQDPGLGLRLIYFSYDVKMKEKGDIPEGYSVSREKKERFSLILESASTNQTSMYLCASRRDRNVNTEAFFGQGTRLTVV.

This clonotype was counted many times. The genes are TRBV7-2 and TRBJ1-6; D call uncertain. The CDR3 runs 13 residues. V lost 10 bases and J lost 7, with 14 bases in between. Germline V CDR1 and CDR2: SGHTA, FQGNSA. CDR3 DNA: TGTGCCACACGACCCGCCGGGAATTCACCCCTCCACTTT. Amino acid sequence: CATRPAGNSPLHF. Complete variable domain (other parts from reference TRBV7-2 and TRBJ1-6): GAGVSQSPSNKVTEKGKDVELRCDPISGHTALYWYRQSLGQGLEFLIYFQGNSAPDKSGLPSDRFSAERTGGSVSTLTIQRTQQEDSAVYLCATRPAGNSPLHFGNGTRLTVT.

This clonotype was seen a handful of times. The chain couples TRBV7-6 to TRBJ1-4, with 7 bases that match TRBD1. This CDR3 comprises 16 residues. Germline CDR1 SGHVS, CDR2 FNYEAQ. With V trimmed by 0 bases and J by 8 bases, 9 bases remained unmatched. For the CDR3, the DNA is TGTGCCAGCAGCTTAGCGGCAGTAATACAGGGGGAAAAACTGTTTTTT. The encoded protein is CASSLAAVIQGEKLFF. Full variable domain (remainder filled in from reference TRBV7-6 and TRBJ1-4): GAGVSQSPRYKVTKRGQDVALRCDPISGHVSLYWYRQALGQGPEFLTYFNYEAQQDKSGLPNDRFSAERPEGSISTLTIQRTEQRDSAMYRCASSLAAVIQGEKLFFGSGTQLSVL.

This clonotype came up a few times. The V gene is TRBV7-2, the J gene TRBJ1-1; the match to TRBD1 covers 8 bases. V lost 2 bases and J lost 10; bases outside the gene matches: 6. Germline values: CDR1 SGHTA, CDR2 FQGNSA. This CDR3 spans 13 amino acids. DNA for the CDR3: TGTGCCAGCAGCTTAAATTTTGACAGGGGAGCTTTCTTT. Residues: CASSLNFDRGAFF.

The rearrangement links TRBV7-9 to TRBJ2-5; D possibly corresponds to TRBD2 (7 bases). The length of the CDR3 is 14 residues. Trimming cost V 7 bases and J 3 bases, with 15 bases left between them. Germline lookup yields CDR1 SEHNR and CDR2 FQNEAQ (reference sequence). CDR3 loop: CASNTQGREETQYF. The CDR3 DNA reads as TGTGCCAGCAACACTCAGGGGAGGGAAGAGACCCAGTACTTC.

The chain combines TRBV5-4 with TRBJ2-1; no firm D call. The germline gives CDR1 SGHNT, CDR2 YYREEE (reference sequence). The ends were cut back, 6 bases at V and 2 bases at J, with 15 bases in the middle. CDR3 length equals 15 residues. The CDR3 nucleotides are TGTGCCAGCACCGATGGCCAACATCCCTACAATGAGCAGTTCTTC. This encodes CASTDGQHPYNEQFF.

This chain uses TRBV12-3 or TRBV12-4 with TRBJ1-6; D call uncertain. The V end lost 6 bases, the J end lost 10 bases, and 13 bases lay between the germline ends. CDR3 length: 13 amino acids. The CDR3 is CASRVQLGSPLHF. The CDR3 region has the DNA TGTGCCAGCAGAGTACAATTGGGGTCACCCCTCCACTTT.

This clonotype has ten or more counts. This rearrangement joins TRBV7-2 to TRBJ2-2; D remains ambiguous. Trimming took off 4 bases at V and 4 bases at J, with 7 bases between the two ends. The germline V gene has CDR1 SGHTA and CDR2 FQGNSA. The CDR3 covers 13 residues. The DNA for the CDR3 is TGTGCCAGCAGCTATGAATTCACCGGGGAGCTGTTTTTT. Residues: CASSYEFTGELFF. The variable domain in full, with the rest retrieved from reference TRBV7-2 and TRBJ2-2, is GAGVSQSPSNKVTEKGKDVELRCDPISGHTALYWYRQSLGQGLEFLIYFQGNSAPDKSGLPSDRFSAERTGGSVSTLTIQRTQQEDSAVYLCASSYEFTGELFFGEGSRLTVL.

This clonotype was observed at least ten times. V and J are TRBV7-2 and TRBJ1-1; maybe TRBD1 (6 bases). The CDR3 contains 14 residues. The germline V and J ends were trimmed by 1 base and 3 bases, with 9 bases remaining between them. Per germline, CDR1 SGHTA and CDR2 FQGNSA. The CDR3 bases are TGTGCCAGCAGCTTAGACAGGGCGTACACTGAAGCTTTCTTT. Protein: CASSLDRAYTEAFF.

V is TRBV7-9 and J is TRBJ2-7; no reliable D call. The V end was cut by 5 bases, the J end by 0 bases, with 17 bases between. Germline CDR1 and CDR2: SEHNR and FQNEAQ (reference sequence). CDR3 length: 16 residues. Here the CDR3 DNA reads TGTGCCAGCAGCGATACCCTGCTGGGAAGCTCCTACGAGCAGTACTTC. Its protein is CASSDTLLGSSYEQYF.

The V gene is TRBV9, the J gene TRBJ2-3; D not resolved. Germline V CDR1 and CDR2: SGDLS, YYNGEE. Trimming left V 0 bases short and J 3 bases short, with 5 bases between. The CDR3 runs to 13 residues. The CDR3 spells CASSVGATDTQYF. Here the CDR3 DNA reads TGTGCCAGCAGCGTAGGGGCAACAGATACGCAGTATTTT.

This clonotype was counted a few times. V usage is TRBV2 and J usage is TRBJ1-1; no firm D call. V was cut by 0 bases and J by 2 bases, with 7 bases left in between. Germline values: CDR1 SNHLY, CDR2 FYNNEI. This CDR3 contains 14 residues. Written as DNA, the CDR3 is TGTGCCAGCAGTGAAGCAGGCCGAAACACTGAAGCTTTCTTT. This gives the protein CASSEAGRNTEAFF.

The rearrangement uses TRBV7-2 and TRBJ2-3; D gene unclear. The V end was cut by 3 bases, the J end by 2 bases, with 12 bases between. Germline V gene lookup returns CDR1 SGHTA and CDR2 FQGNSA. The CDR3 is 15 residues long. In nucleotides, the CDR3 is TGTGCCAGCAGCTTTTCCCAGACGTCCACAGATACGCAGTATTTT. It codes for CASSFSQTSTDTQYF.

This clonotype showed up just a few times. This chain connects TRBV6-2 or TRBV6-3 to TRBJ2-1; a weak D match, TRBD1 (6 bases). The ends were cut back, 6 bases at V and 0 bases at J, with 15 bases in the middle. The CDR3 extends over 16 amino acids. Germline V lookup: CDR1 MNHEY, CDR2 SVGEGT. CDR3 sequence reads: CASRTGHPNSYNEQFF. The CDR3 DNA reads as TGTGCCAGCAGAACGGGACATCCGAACTCCTACAATGAGCAGTTCTTC.

The gene calls are TRBV7-2 and TRBJ2-1; D is unclear. The CDR3 is made up of 14 amino acids. In germline, CDR1 is SGHTA, CDR2 FQGNSA. Trimming removed 5 bases from V and 4 bases from J, with 12 bases in between. The CDR3: CASSPSTEYNEQFF. CDR3 coding DNA: TGTGCCAGCAGCCCATCGACGGAGTACAATGAGCAGTTCTTC.

This CDR3 reads CASSLRGRANTEAFF. CDR3 bases: TGTGCCAGCAGCCTACGGGGCAGGGCAAACACTGAAGCTTTCTTT. The gene calls are TRBV6-2 or TRBV6-3 and TRBJ1-1, with a tentative D call TRBD1 (5 bases). This CDR3 has 15 residues. CDR1 is MNHEY, CDR2 SVGEGT, per germline. Trimming took 6 bases from V and 2 from J, leaving 16 bases between them.

Of note for this clonotype: A much larger clone differs from this one at a single base, so this may be a read error. This chain's CDR3 is CASSFYRGHEQFF. The CDR3 DNA reads as TGTGCCAGCAGCTTTTACAGGGGTCATGAGCAGTTCTTC. The chain recombines TRBV7-2 with TRBJ2-1, with 7 bases aligning to TRBD1. Per germline, CDR1 SGHTA and CDR2 FQGNSA. V gave up 3 bases and J gave up 8 bases; unmatched junction bases: 4. The CDR3 extends over 13 amino acids.

The J gene is TRBJ1-1, the V gene TRBV7-6; no firm D call. CDR1 SGHVS and CDR2 FNYEAQ come from the germline V gene. The V and J ends lost 3 bases and 4 bases respectively, with 9 bases between them. The CDR3 contains 13 residues. The CDR3 is CASSLRVSTEAFF. The DNA of the CDR3 is TGTGCCAGCAGCTTGAGGGTAAGCACTGAAGCTTTCTTT.

The rearrangement joins TRBV29-1 to TRBJ2-2; weak D call: TRBD1 (5 bases). The V gene's germline CDR1 is SQVTM and CDR2 ANQGSEA. V was clipped by 7 bases and J by 9 bases, with 15 bases between them. This CDR3 is 12 amino acids long. This chain's CDR3 is CSGARDDRELFF. For the CDR3, the DNA is TGCAGCGGGGCCAGGGATGACCGGGAGCTGTTTTTT.

This rearrangement joins TRBV5-1 to TRBJ1-2, with a possible D match to TRBD1 (5 bases). Trimming left V 4 bases short and J 4 bases short, with 17 bases between. CDR1 and CDR2 from the germline V gene are SGHRS and YFSETQ. This CDR3 has 15 residues. CDR3 amino acids: CASSTGGLGGYGYTF. In DNA, the CDR3 is TGCGCCAGCAGCACCGGCGGGTTGGGGGGCTATGGCTACACCTTC. The full variable domain, completed using reference TRBV5-1 and TRBJ1-2, is KAGVTQTPRYLIKTRGQQVTLSCSPISGHRSVSWYQQTPGQGLQFLFEYFSETQRNKGNFPGRFSGRQFSNSRSEMNVSTLELGDSALYLCASSTGGLGGYGYTFGSGTRLTVV.